A single sample gave rise to the 6 T cell receptor beta chains below, sequenced in a study of cytomegalovirus exposure and HLA in healthy donors. In the PCR, 60 Vbeta and 13 Jbeta primers were used. Using immunoSEQ multiplex PCR, the repertoire was profiled, and TCRdb retains in-frame clones only, with some absent. The sample holds some 140,000 clones, 76% seen once. Input material: PBMCs. The receptors shown here come from a man in his forties in good health and CMV-seronegative.

This chain connects TRBV5-4 to TRBJ1-3; D uncertain. The CDR3 loop spans 14 amino acids. CDR1 and CDR2 from the germline V gene are SGHNT and YYREEE (reference sequence). Trimming took off 4 bases at V and 0 bases at J, with 8 bases between the two ends. The CDR3 region has the DNA TGTGCCAGCAGCCCGGGGTACTCTGGAAACACCATATATTTT. It specifies CASSPGYSGNTIYF.

CDR3 sequence reads: CASSLSGQNYGYTF. CDR3 coding DNA: TGTGCCAGCAGCTTATCGGGACAGAACTATGGCTACACCTTC. The chain combines TRBV5-6 with TRBJ1-2; TRBD1 aligns across 7 bases. From germline, CDR1 is SGHDT and CDR2 YYEEEE. The CDR3 extends over 14 amino acids. After removal of 2 bases from V and 2 bases from J, the junction contained 3 bases not matched to a gene.

The DNA for the CDR3 is TGTGCCAGTAGTATATCGGCGCAGGGAAGAGCCTACGAGCAGTACTTC. Protein: CASSISAQGRAYEQYF. The chain uses TRBV19 and TRBJ2-5; possibly TRBD1 for D (5 bases). Matching the DNA end better, TRBJ2-7 makes the J call doubtful. Per the germline V gene, CDR1 is LNHDA and CDR2 is SQIVND (reference sequence). This CDR3 is 16 amino acids long.

This clone was counted once. The chain employs TRBV21-1 and TRBJ1-2; the DNA was not compared with TRBD1, the D call given in the table. TRBV21-1 is recorded as a pseudogene. This CDR3 has 16 residues. The CDR3 DNA follows: TGTGCCAGCAGCAAAGTTCTCTTGTACAGGGTTCATGGCTACACCTTC. Its translation is CASSKVLLYRVHGYTF.

The chain recombines TRBV14 with TRBJ1-5; possibly TRBD1 for D (6 bases). This CDR3 has 19 amino acids. CDR1 is SGHDN and CDR2 is FVKESK in the germline V gene. V lost 1 base and J lost 0, with 19 bases in between. The CDR3 is CASSQVLRQGGGSNQPQHF. In nucleotides, the CDR3 is TGTGCCAGCAGCCAAGTTCTTCGGCAGGGAGGGGGTAGCAATCAGCCCCAGCATTTT.

V usage is TRBV12-5 and J usage is TRBJ2-3, with D tentatively TRBD2 (7 bases). Germline lookup yields CDR1 LGHNT and CDR2 FRNRAP. V was pared by 4 bases and J by 5 bases, with 16 bases between. The CDR3 is 15 residues long. The DNA of the CDR3 is TGTGCTAGTGGTTGGGGGGCGGGAGCTGGAGATACGCAGTATTTT. Translated: CASGWGAGAGDTQYF.